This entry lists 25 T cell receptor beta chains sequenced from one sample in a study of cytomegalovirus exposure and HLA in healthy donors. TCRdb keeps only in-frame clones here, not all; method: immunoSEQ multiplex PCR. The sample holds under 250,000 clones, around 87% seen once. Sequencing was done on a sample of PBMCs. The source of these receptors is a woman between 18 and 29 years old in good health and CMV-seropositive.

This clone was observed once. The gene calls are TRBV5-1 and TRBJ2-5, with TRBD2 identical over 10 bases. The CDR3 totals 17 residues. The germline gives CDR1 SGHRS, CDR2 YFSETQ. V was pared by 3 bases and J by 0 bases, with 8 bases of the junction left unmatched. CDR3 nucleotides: TGCGCCAGCAGCTACGGACTAGCGGTTTCGTACCAAGAGACCCAGTACTTC. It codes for CASSYGLAVSYQETQYF.

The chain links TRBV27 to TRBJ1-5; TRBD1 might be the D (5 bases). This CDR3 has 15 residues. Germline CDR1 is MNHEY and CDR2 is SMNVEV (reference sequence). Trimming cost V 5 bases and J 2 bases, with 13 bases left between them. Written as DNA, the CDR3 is TGTGCCAGCAGTGCCCAGGGTAGGGGCAATCAGCCCCAGCATTTT. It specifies CASSAQGRGNQPQHF.

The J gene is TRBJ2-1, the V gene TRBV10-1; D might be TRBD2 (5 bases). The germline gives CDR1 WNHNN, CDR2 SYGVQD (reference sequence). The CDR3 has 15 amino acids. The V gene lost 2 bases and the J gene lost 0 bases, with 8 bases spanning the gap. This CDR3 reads CASSETGSSYNEQFF. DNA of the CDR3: TGCGCCAGCAGTGAGACGGGGAGCTCCTACAATGAGCAGTTCTTC.

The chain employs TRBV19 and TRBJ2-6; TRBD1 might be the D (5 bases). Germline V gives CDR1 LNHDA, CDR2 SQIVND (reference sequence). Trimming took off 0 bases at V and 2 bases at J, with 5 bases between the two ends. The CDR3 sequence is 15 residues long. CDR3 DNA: TGTGCCAGTAGTATAGAAGGGGCTGGGGCCAACGTCCTGACTTTC. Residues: CASSIEGAGANVLTF.

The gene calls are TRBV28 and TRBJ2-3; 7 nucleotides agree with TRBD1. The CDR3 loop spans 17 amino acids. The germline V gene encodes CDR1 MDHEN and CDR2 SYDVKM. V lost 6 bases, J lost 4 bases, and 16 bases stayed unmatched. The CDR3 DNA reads TGTGCCAGCAGGCTAAGACAGGGTGAAGTTGGGGCAGATACGCAGTATTTT. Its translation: CASRLRQGEVGADTQYF.

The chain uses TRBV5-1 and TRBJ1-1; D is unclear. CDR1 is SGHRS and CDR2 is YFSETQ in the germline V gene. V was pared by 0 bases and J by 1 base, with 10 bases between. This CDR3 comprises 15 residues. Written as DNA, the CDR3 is TGCGCCAGCAGCTTGGGGCCCTGGTCGAACACTGAAGCTTTCTTT. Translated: CASSLGPWSNTEAFF.

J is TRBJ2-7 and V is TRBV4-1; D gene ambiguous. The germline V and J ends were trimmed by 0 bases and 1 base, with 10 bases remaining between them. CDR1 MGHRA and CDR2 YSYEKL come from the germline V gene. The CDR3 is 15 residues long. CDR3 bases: TGCGCCAGCAGCCAAGAGGCCCGGCGGTCCTACGAGCAGTACTTC. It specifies CASSQEARRSYEQYF.

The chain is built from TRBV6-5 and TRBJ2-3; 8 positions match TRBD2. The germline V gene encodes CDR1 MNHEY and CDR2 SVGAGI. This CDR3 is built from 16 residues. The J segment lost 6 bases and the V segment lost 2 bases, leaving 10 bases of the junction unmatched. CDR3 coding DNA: TGTGCCAGCAGTTACAACCCCACGGGAGGGCCGGATACGCAGTATTTT. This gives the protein CASSYNPTGGPDTQYF.

The CDR3 sequence is CASSLRSTSGDNEQFF. CDR3 coding DNA: TGTGCCAGCAGCTTACGGTCCACTAGCGGTGACAATGAGCAGTTCTTC. V usage is TRBV7-3 and J usage is TRBJ2-1; 8 nucleotides align to TRBD2. V lost 2 bases to trimming and J lost 5 bases; unmatched junction nucleotides: 8. Germline CDR1 SGHTA, CDR2 FQGTGA. The CDR3 is 16 residues long.

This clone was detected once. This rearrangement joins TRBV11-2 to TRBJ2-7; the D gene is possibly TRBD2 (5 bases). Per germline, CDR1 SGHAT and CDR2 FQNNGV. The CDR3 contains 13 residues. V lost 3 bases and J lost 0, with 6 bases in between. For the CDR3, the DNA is TGTGCCAGCAGCTTTGGACTCTCCTACGAGCAGTACTTC. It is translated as CASSFGLSYEQYF.

The CDR3 nucleotides read TGTGCCACCAGCAGAGATCCGGCTAGCGCCAGCTACAATGAGCAGTTCTTC. Its protein product is CATSRDPASASYNEQFF. The chain couples TRBV15 to TRBJ2-1; D may be TRBD2 (6 bases). The germline gives CDR1 LNHNV, CDR2 YYDKDF (reference sequence). V was cut by 0 bases and J by 3 bases, with 15 bases left in between. This CDR3 has 17 residues.

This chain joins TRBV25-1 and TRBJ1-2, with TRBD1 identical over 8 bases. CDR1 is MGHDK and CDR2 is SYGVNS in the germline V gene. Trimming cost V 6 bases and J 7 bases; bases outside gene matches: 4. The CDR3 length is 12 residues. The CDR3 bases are TGTGCCAGCAGCCCAGGGGGCTTTGGCTACACCTTC. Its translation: CASSPGGFGYTF.

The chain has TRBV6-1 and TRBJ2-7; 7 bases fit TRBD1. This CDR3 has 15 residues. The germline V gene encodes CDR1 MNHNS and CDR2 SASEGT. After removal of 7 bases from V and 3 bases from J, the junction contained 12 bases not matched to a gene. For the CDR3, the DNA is TGTGCCAGCAATCTAGGGGGCGCATGGAACTACGAGCAGTACTTC. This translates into CASNLGGAWNYEQYF.

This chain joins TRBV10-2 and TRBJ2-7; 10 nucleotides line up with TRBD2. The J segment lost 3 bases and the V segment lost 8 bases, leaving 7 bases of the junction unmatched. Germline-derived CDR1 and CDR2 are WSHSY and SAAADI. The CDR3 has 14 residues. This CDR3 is CASSPSGRGYEQYF. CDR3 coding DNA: TGCGCCAGCTCCCCCAGCGGGAGGGGCTACGAGCAGTACTTC.

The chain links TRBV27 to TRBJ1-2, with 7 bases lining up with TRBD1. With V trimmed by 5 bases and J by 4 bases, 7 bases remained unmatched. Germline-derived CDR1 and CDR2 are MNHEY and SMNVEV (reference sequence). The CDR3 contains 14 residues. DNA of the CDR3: TGTGCCAGCAGTACACAGGGGCTAGGCTATGGCTACACCTTC. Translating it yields CASSTQGLGYGYTF.

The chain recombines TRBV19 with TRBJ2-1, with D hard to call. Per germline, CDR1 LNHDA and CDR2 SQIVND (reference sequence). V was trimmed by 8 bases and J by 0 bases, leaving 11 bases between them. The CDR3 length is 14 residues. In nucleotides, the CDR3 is TGTGCCAGTTCCGAGGTTAGCTCCTACAATGAGCAGTTCTTC. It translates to CASSEVSSYNEQFF.

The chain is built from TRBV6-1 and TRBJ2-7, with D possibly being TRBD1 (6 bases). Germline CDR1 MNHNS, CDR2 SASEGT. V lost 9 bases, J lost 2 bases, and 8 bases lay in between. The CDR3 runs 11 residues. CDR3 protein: CASRTAYEQYF. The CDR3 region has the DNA TGTGCCAGTAGGACAGCCTACGAGCAGTACTTC.

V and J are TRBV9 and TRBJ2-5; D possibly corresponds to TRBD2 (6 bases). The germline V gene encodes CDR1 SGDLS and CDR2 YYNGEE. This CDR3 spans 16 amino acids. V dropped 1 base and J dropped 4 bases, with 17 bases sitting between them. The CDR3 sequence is CASSVTGSGLGETQYF. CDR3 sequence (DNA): TGTGCCAGCAGCGTAACCGGGAGCGGTTTGGGAGAGACCCAGTACTTC. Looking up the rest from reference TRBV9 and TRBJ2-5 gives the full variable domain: DSGVTQTPKHLITATGQRVTLRCSPRSGDLSVYWYQQSLDQGLQFLIQYYNGEERAKGNILERFSAQQFPDLHSELNLSSLELGDSALYFCASSVTGSGLGETQYFGPGTRLLVL.

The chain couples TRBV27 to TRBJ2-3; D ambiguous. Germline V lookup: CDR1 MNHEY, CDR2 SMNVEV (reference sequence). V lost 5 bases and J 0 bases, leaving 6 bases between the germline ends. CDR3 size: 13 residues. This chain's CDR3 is CASSTPSTDTQYF. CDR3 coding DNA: TGTGCCAGCAGTACTCCTAGCACAGATACGCAGTATTTT.

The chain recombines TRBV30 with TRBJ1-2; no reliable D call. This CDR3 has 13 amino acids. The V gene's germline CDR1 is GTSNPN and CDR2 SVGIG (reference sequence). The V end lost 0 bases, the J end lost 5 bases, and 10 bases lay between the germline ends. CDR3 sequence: CAWSVLENYGYTF. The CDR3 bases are TGTGCCTGGAGTGTACTAGAAAATTATGGCTACACCTTC. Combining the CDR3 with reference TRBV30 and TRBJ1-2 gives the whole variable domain SQTIHQWPATLVQPVGSPLSLECTVEGTSNPNLYWYRQAAGRGLQLLFYSVGIGQISSEVPQNLSASRPQDRQFILSSKKLLLSDSGFYLCAWSVLENYGYTFGSGTRLTVV.

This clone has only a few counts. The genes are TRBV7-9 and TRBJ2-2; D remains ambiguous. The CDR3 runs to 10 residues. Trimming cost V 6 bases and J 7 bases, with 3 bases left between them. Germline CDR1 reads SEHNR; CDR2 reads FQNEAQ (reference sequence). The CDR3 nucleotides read TGTGCCAGCAGTATCGGGGAGCTGTTTTTT. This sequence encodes CASSIGELFF.

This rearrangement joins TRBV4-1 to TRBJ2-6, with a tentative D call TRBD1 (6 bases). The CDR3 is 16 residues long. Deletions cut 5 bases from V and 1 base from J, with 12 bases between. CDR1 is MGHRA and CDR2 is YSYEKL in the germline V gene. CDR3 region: CASSSPTGSGANVLTF. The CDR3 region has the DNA TGCGCCAGCAGCTCTCCAACAGGGTCTGGGGCCAACGTCCTGACTTTC.

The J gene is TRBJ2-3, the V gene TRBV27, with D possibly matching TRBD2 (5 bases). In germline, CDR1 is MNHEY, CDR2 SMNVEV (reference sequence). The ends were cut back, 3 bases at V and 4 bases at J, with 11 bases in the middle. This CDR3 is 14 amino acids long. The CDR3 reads CASSLWERPDTQYF. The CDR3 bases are TGTGCCAGCAGTTTGTGGGAGCGACCAGATACGCAGTATTTT.

CDR3 residues: CASSFGTGLHEQYF. The CDR3 nucleotides read TGTGCCAGCAGCTTTGGGACAGGGTTACACGAGCAGTACTTC. This chain connects TRBV7-9 to TRBJ2-7, with 9 positions matching TRBD1. V shed 3 bases and J 5 bases; nucleotides not matched to a gene: 5. The CDR3 is 14 residues long. Per the germline V gene, CDR1 is SEHNR and CDR2 is FQNEAQ (reference sequence).

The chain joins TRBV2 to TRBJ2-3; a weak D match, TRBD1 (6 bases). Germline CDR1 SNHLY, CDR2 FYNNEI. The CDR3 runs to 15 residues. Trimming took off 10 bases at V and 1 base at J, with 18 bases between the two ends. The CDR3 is CAISRTDFGTDTQYF. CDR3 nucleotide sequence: TGTGCCATCTCTCGGACAGATTTCGGCACAGATACGCAGTATTTT.